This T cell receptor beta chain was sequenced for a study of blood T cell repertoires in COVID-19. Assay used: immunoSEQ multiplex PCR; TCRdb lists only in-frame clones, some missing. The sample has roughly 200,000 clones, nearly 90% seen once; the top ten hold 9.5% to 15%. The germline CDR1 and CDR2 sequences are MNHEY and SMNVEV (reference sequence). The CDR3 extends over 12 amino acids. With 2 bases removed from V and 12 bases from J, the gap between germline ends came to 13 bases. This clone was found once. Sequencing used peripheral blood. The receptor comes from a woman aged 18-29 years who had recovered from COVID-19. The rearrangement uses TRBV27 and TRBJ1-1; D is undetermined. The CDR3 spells CASSLNPRQTFF. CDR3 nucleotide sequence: TGTGCCAGCAGTTTAAACCCGAGACAAACTTTCTTT.